This paragraph covers one T cell receptor beta chain sequence. Its target is not known. This record comes from a study of shared clonotypes between healthy human individuals. Findings and limits, study-wide: Clonotypes shared by all four donors outscored non-shared clonotypes in generation probability.

The CDR3 is 18 residues long. CDR1 and CDR2 from the germline V gene are MGHRA and YSYEKL. V lost 4 bases to trimming and J lost 7 bases; unmatched junction nucleotides: 14. Terminally differentiated effector memory CD45RA+ cells were left out of the naive CD8 fraction, which was CD45RO-negative and positively selected for CCR7. Nashville, Tennessee was home to all donors, who were Caucasian adults. Sequencing used immunoSEQ multiplex PCR; TCRdb keeps in-frame clones, though not all of them. The sample yields about 2.1 million clones, around 95% seen once. Sequencing input: naive CD8+ T cells from PBMCs. This receptor was obtained from a man between 18 and 35 years old in good health. Some clones in this sample may be carry-over from other donors' samples. V usage is TRBV4-1 and J usage is TRBJ2-1; 12 bases match TRBD1. CDR3 amino acids: CASSLLYPGQGARNEQFF. CDR3 DNA sequence: TGCGCCAGCAGCCTTCTCTATCCGGGACAGGGGGCGAGGAATGAGCAGTTCTTC.